Listed here are 7 T cell receptor beta chains from one sample, sequenced in a study of shared clonotypes between healthy human individuals. Using immunoSEQ multiplex PCR, the repertoire was profiled, and TCRdb retains in-frame clones only, with some absent. The sample lists about 2.4 million clones; approximately 93% were seen once. The specimen was naive CD4+ T cells from PBMCs. Subset specified: CD45RA+ positively selected. Receptors were obtained from a man aged 18 to 30 in good health. Some clones in this sample may be carry-over from other donors' samples.

Remarks on this clone: Other DNA sequences in the same sample also yield this CDR3. The V and J genes are TRBV7-9 and TRBJ2-1, with 8 nucleotides matching TRBD1. The CDR3 runs to 15 residues. Germline CDR1 SEHNR, CDR2 FQNEAQ (reference sequence). V shed 3 bases, J shed 4 bases, and the junction held 5 bases outside the gene matches. The CDR3 reads CASSFGQGAYNEQFF. For the CDR3, the DNA is TGTGCCAGCAGCTTTGGACAGGGCGCGTACAATGAGCAGTTCTTC.

The rearrangement links TRBV2 to TRBJ2-5, with D tentatively TRBD1 (6 bases). Trimming removed 10 bases from V and 4 bases from J, with 10 bases in between. This CDR3 is 11 amino acids long. Germline V lookup: CDR1 SNHLY, CDR2 FYNNEI. In DNA, the CDR3 is TGTGCCACTGCAGGGGTAGAGACCCAGTACTTC. Protein sequence: CATAGVETQYF.

The genes are TRBV19 and TRBJ1-5, with 9 bases matching TRBD1. The CDR3 runs to 16 residues. Germline V gene sequence: CDR1 LNHDA, CDR2 SQIVND (reference sequence). Germline trimming cut 3 bases from V and 0 bases from J; bases unmatched to any gene: 3. This chain's CDR3 is CASSIWDRVSNQPQHF. The CDR3 DNA reads TGTGCCAGTAGTATTTGGGACAGGGTTAGCAATCAGCCCCAGCATTTT.

The chain combines TRBV14 with TRBJ2-5; perhaps TRBD2 as D (5 bases). Deletions cut 4 bases from V and 2 bases from J, with 14 bases between. This CDR3 has 15 amino acids. CDR1 is SGHDN and CDR2 is FVKESK in the germline V gene. The CDR3, as DNA: TGTGCCAGCAGCCTCTCGGGGAGAGGTCAAGAGACCCAGTACTTC. Residues: CASSLSGRGQETQYF.

The chain carries TRBV27 and TRBJ2-4; 8 bases are shared with TRBD1. J gave up 4 bases and V 2 bases, and 7 bases lay outside the gene matches. Looked up from germline, CDR1 is MNHEY and CDR2 is SMNVEV (reference sequence). The CDR3 extends over 16 amino acids. The CDR3 DNA is TGTGCCAGCAGTTTAAAAAAGGGACAGGCAAAAAACATTCAGTACTTC. Its translation: CASSLKKGQAKNIQYF.

The chain has TRBV9 and TRBJ2-3; D not resolved. Trimming shortened V by 1 base and J by 2 bases, and 8 bases separated the two germline ends. Germline CDR1 reads SGDLS; CDR2 reads YYNGEE. The length of the CDR3 is 14 residues. CDR3 residues: CASSVRESTDTQYF. The CDR3 coding sequence is TGTGCCAGCAGCGTAAGGGAATCCACAGATACGCAGTATTTT. The variable domain in full, with the rest retrieved from reference TRBV9 and TRBJ2-3, is DSGVTQTPKHLITATGQRVTLRCSPRSGDLSVYWYQQSLDQGLQFLIQYYNGEERAKGNILERFSAQQFPDLHSELNLSSLELGDSALYFCASSVRESTDTQYFGPGTRLTVL.

The chain recombines TRBV28 with TRBJ2-1; D unresolved. V dropped 6 bases and J dropped 0 bases, with 9 bases sitting between them. The CDR3 is made up of 14 amino acids. Germline V gene lookup returns CDR1 MDHEN and CDR2 SYDVKM. This CDR3 is CASRKVGSYNEQFF. The CDR3, as DNA: TGTGCCAGCAGAAAGGTAGGCTCCTACAATGAGCAGTTCTTC. Filled out from reference TRBV28 and TRBJ2-1, the complete variable domain reads DVKVTQSSRYLVKRTGEKVFLECVQDMDHENMFWYRQDPGLGLRLIYFSYDVKMKEKGDIPEGYSVSREKKERFSLILESASTNQTSMYLCASRKVGSYNEQFFGPGTRLTVL.